This T cell receptor beta chain is from a study of CD8 T cells in Susac syndrome. A single count supports this clonotype. The CDR3 spans 13 residues. V was shortened by 7 bases and J by 4 bases, with 16 bases between the two germline ends. Germline V CDR1 and CDR2: SQVTM, ANQGSEA. When the RNA was reverse transcribed, random hexamers were used with an input of roughly 0.5 to 1 ug. Each CDR3 protein is one row after TCRdb ran MiXCR on the immunoSEQ multiplex PCR reads. This sample has 170,000 or so distinct CDR3 sequences, with about 94% found just once. The sequence derives from a human donor with Susac syndrome. Sequencing was carried out using CD4+ T cells from PBMCs. The rearrangement joins TRBV29-1 to TRBJ1-1; maybe TRBD1 (5 bases). CDR3 coding DNA: TGCAGCGCTGACTATGGGGGAGCCACTGAAGCTTTCTTT. It translates to CSADYGGATEAFF.